These 12 T cell receptor beta chains share one sample of origin, sequenced in a study of blood T cell repertoires in COVID-19. Measured with immunoSEQ multiplex PCR; TCRdb has only the in-frame clones, and not every one. Of roughly 400,000 clones in the sample, approximately 91% are singletons; the top ten hold around 2%. The sequencing sample was made of PBMCs or T cells enriched from blood (not recorded which). These receptor sequences come from a woman aged 40-49 years with acute COVID-19.

The chain couples TRBV20-1 to TRBJ2-3; 8 positions match TRBD2. Losses at the gene ends were 3 bases for V and 0 bases for J; bases not matched to a gene: 2. The length of the CDR3 is 14 residues. Germline V gene sequence: CDR1 DFQATT, CDR2 SNEGSKA (reference sequence). The CDR3: CSASLAGSTDTQYF. The CDR3, as DNA: TGCAGTGCTAGTTTAGCGGGGAGCACAGATACGCAGTATTTT.

V is TRBV27 and J is TRBJ1-5; no clear D gene. The CDR3 covers 12 residues. Looked up from germline, CDR1 is MNHEY and CDR2 is SMNVEV (reference sequence). Trimming left V 8 bases short and J 4 bases short, with 9 bases between. The CDR3 nucleotides read TGTGCCAGCCTTCCGGGAAATCAGCCCCAGCATTTT. Translating gives CASLPGNQPQHF.

The chain links TRBV5-1 to TRBJ1-1; tentatively, D is TRBD1 (6 bases). The CDR3 length is 14 residues. Germline values: CDR1 SGHRS, CDR2 YFSETQ. Trimming cost V 2 bases and J 1 base, with 9 bases left between them. In DNA, the CDR3 is TGCGCCAGCAGCTTCGGGGGGCAGAACACTGAAGCTTTCTTT. The encoded protein is CASSFGGQNTEAFF.

The rearrangement uses TRBV3-1 (or the pseudogene TRBV3-2) and TRBJ2-3; 11 nucleotides align to TRBD2. CDR1 is LGHDT, CDR2 YNNKEL, per germline (reference sequence). This CDR3 spans 18 amino acids. The junction had 8 bases not matched to a gene; V was cut back by 1 base and J by 2 bases. This CDR3 reads CASSQGQVAGGYTDTQYF. The CDR3 DNA reads as TGTGCCAGCAGCCAAGGCCAGGTAGCGGGGGGGTACACAGATACGCAGTATTTT.

The chain recombines TRBV11-2 with TRBJ2-3; 9 nucleotides align to TRBD2. CDR3 length: 13 amino acids. CDR1 SGHAT and CDR2 FQNNGV come from the germline V gene. V lost 5 bases and J lost 8; bases outside the gene matches: 5. CDR3 sequence reads: CASSPSGEGTQYF. CDR3 in DNA: TGTGCCAGCAGCCCTAGCGGGGAGGGTACGCAGTATTTT.

The gene calls are TRBV3-1 (or the pseudogene TRBV3-2) and TRBJ2-2; 8 bases are a match to TRBD1. With 4 bases clipped from V and 4 bases from J, the junction kept 8 bases outside the gene matches. The germline V gene has CDR1 LGHDT and CDR2 YNNKEL (reference sequence). This CDR3 is built from 16 residues. Here the CDR3 DNA reads TGTGCCAGCAGCCTAGGACAGGGAAGAGGCACCGGGGAGCTGTTTTTT. This translates into CASSLGQGRGTGELFF.

CDR3 nucleotides: TGTGCCAGCAGCGGCGCAGGGGGCGCATCTGAAGCTTTCTTT. The encoded protein is CASSGAGGASEAFF. V is TRBV13 and J is TRBJ1-1; 8 bases agree with TRBD1. CDR3 length: 14 amino acids. Germline V CDR1 and CDR2: PRHDT, FYEKMQ (reference sequence). Trimming cost V 5 bases and J 6 bases; bases outside gene matches: 8. Filled out from reference TRBV13 and TRBJ1-1, the complete variable domain reads AAGVIQSPRHLIKEKRETATLKCYPIPRHDTVYWYQQGPGQDPQFLISFYEKMQSDKGSIPDRFSAQQFSDYHSELNMSSLELGDSALYFCASSGAGGASEAFFGQGTRLTVV.

The count of this clone is one. The chain recombines TRBV6-5 with TRBJ2-7; 8 nucleotides agree with TRBD2. The CDR3 sequence is 15 residues long. Germline V gives CDR1 MNHEY, CDR2 SVGAGI. After removal of 5 bases from V and 3 bases from J, the junction contained 9 bases not matched to a gene. The CDR3 region has the DNA TGTGCCAGCAGTCCGAGTAGCGGGGCTTACTACGAGCAGTACTTC. This encodes CASSPSSGAYYEQYF.

The V and J genes are TRBV7-9 and TRBJ1-5; 7 positions agree with TRBD1. Per germline, CDR1 SEHNR and CDR2 FQNEAQ (reference sequence). The CDR3 spans 14 residues. J gave up 3 bases and V 4 bases, and 3 bases lay outside the gene matches. CDR3 coding DNA: TGTGCCAGCAGCTCGACAGGGAACAATCAGCCCCAGCATTTT. This codes for CASSSTGNNQPQHF.

The V gene is TRBV18, the J gene TRBJ2-7; D possibly corresponds to TRBD1 (6 bases). Germline V gene data show CDR1 as KGHSH and CDR2 as LQKENI. V lost 6 bases and J lost 2, with 11 bases in between. The length of the CDR3 is 13 residues. CDR3 region: CASSVGQPYEQYF. DNA for the CDR3: TGTGCCAGCTCTGTGGGACAACCCTACGAGCAGTACTTC. The complete variable domain, with remaining parts taken from reference TRBV18 and TRBJ2-7, reads NAGVMQNPRHLVRRRGQEARLRCSPMKGHSHVYWYRQLPEEGLKFMVYLQKENIIDESGMPKERFSAEFPKEGPSILRIQQVVRGDSAAYFCASSVGQPYEQYFGPGTRLTVT.

The V gene is TRBV14, the J gene TRBJ1-2; D remains ambiguous. Germline assignment: CDR1 SGHDN and CDR2 FVKESK. Trimming removed 4 bases at V and 10 bases at J, with 19 bases between. The CDR3 consists of 14 residues. CDR3 DNA sequence: TGTGCCAGCAGCCTCGACACCCAGACAACACACTACACCTTC. Translated, it gives CASSLDTQTTHYTF.

This clone was recorded once. V gene TRBV5-1 combines with J gene TRBJ1-3; 7 bases line up with TRBD1. V was pared by 0 bases and J by 0 bases, with 9 bases of the junction left unmatched. Germline V gives CDR1 SGHRS, CDR2 YFSETQ. This CDR3 is built from 18 residues. The CDR3 sequence: CASSLALAGQASGNTIYF. The CDR3 region has the DNA TGCGCCAGCAGCTTGGCCTTGGCAGGACAGGCCTCTGGAAACACCATATATTTT.